Listed below are T cell receptor beta chains from one sample, sequenced in a study of T-cell memory formation after mild COVID-19. Using its own MiXCR run on the 5' RACE reads, TCRdb lists one record per CDR3 protein. This table holds about 420,000 distinct CDR3 sequences, 20% to 30% found once. Sequencing was performed on PBMCs or a T cell subset sorted from them (not recorded which). These receptors were collected from an adult woman who had mild COVID-19 (a few samples of this study predate the infection). Cell type and time point are not known. The CDR3 runs from the conserved cysteine through the conserved F or W. Each record gives: D gene, clone size, V gene, J gene, CDR3 protein, CDR3 DNA. The D gene is left open where the match is weak. Expanded clones get a size class; other rows say once, few or many, or leave the size out.

D: TRBD2
size: few
V: TRBV5-1
J: TRBJ2-2
CDR3: CASSVGLAGAGELFF
DNA: TGCGCCAGCAGCGTGGGACTAGCGGGGGCCGGGGAGCTGTTTTTT

D: .
size: few
V: TRBV11-2
J: TRBJ2-4
CDR3: CASSFSGSLDIQYF
DNA: TGTGCCAGCAGCTTCTCCGGGAGCCTGGACATTCAGTACTTC

D: .
size: many
V: TRBV29-1
J: TRBJ2-7
CDR3: CSVRGGSEHYEQYF
DNA: TGCAGCGTCAGAGGGGGTAGCGAACACTACGAGCAGTACTTC

D: .
size: .
V: TRBV12-3/TRBV12-4
J: TRBJ2-5
CDR3: CASSSPEAGKETQYF
DNA: TGTGCCAGCAGTTCACCTGAGGCAGGGAAAGAGACCCAGTACTTC

D: .
size: .
V: TRBV4-1
J: TRBJ2-5
CDR3: CATAGTLQETQYF
DNA: TGCGCCACAGCCGGGACACTGCAAGAGACCCAGTACTTC

D: .
size: .
V: TRBV20-1
J: TRBJ2-1
CDR3: CSAAWGRRREQFF
DNA: TGCAGTGCTGCCTGGGGGCGTCGGCGCGAGCAGTTCTTC

D: TRBD1
size: few
V: TRBV30
J: TRBJ2-5
CDR3: CAWSDGQGRETQYF
DNA: TGTGCCTGGAGTGACGGACAGGGACGGGAGACCCAGTACTTC

D: .
size: .
V: TRBV12-3/TRBV12-4
J: TRBJ1-2
CDR3: CASTPGSAGGYTF
DNA: TGTGCCAGCACCCCCGGGTCCGCGGGTGGCTACACCTTC

D: .
size: .
V: TRBV20-1
J: TRBJ1-1
CDR3: CSARVVQGMNTEAFF
DNA: TGCAGTGCTAGGGTGGTGCAGGGGATGAACACTGAAGCTTTCTTT

D: TRBD1
size: few
V: TRBV29-1
J: TRBJ2-2
CDR3: CSVGKTGSNTGELFF
DNA: TGCAGCGTAGGAAAGACAGGGTCGAACACCGGGGAGCTGTTTTTT

D: .
size: .
V: TRBV3-1
J: TRBJ2-1
CDR3: CASSQSALALHNEQFF
DNA: TGTGCCAGCAGCCAATCAGCACTAGCTCTACACAATGAGCAGTTCTTC